This T cell receptor (beta chain) was found in a study of T-cell reconstitution after alpha-beta-depleted transplantation in children. Unique molecular identifiers were incorporated into the prepared TCRbeta library. MiXCR, applied by TCRdb to the PCR reads, yields one record per CDR3 protein. The sample gives about 980,000 distinct CDR3 sequences, roughly 29% of which show up once; about 28% is in the top ten. The CDR3 length is 16 residues. Germline values: CDR1 MDHEN, CDR2 SYDVKM. After removal of 4 bases from V and 1 base from J, the junction contained 9 bases not matched to a gene. Findings and limits, study-wide: Where some patients showed high TCRbeta diversity at day 60, it came from recipient T cells and thymic progenitors that had survived. The authors attributed T-cell counts and diversity one year after transplant mostly to newly produced T cells. Two months or so post-transplant, alpha-beta T cells reportedly derived from several hundred expanded graft clones.

This clonotype was counted between two and nine times. Its matching antigen is unknown. The chain links TRBV28 to TRBJ2-7; 8 bases agree with TRBD1. The sequence was collected from a boy younger than two who had a stem cell transplant for SCID, so the T cells may come from the graft donor. The sample was PBMCs, mostly from graft donor cells, taken 360 days after TCRalphabeta/CD19-depleted stem cell transplant. The CDR3 loop is CASSWVPGQVSYEQYF. CDR3 bases: TGTGCCAGCAGTTGGGTTCCGGGACAGGTGTCCTACGAGCAGTACTTC.